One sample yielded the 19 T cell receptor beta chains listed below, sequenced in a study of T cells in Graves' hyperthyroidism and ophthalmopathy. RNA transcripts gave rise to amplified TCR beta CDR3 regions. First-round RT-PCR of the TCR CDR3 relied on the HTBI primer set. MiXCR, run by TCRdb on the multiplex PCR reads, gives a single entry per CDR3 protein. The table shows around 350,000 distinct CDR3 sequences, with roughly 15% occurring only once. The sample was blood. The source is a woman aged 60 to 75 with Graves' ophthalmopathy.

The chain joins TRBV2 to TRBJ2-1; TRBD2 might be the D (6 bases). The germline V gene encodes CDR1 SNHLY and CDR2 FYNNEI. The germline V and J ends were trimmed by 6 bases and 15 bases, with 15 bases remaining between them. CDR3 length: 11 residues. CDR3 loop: CASRSGGPGFF. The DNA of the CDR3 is TGTGCCAGCAGGAGCGGAGGGCCAGGGTTCTTC. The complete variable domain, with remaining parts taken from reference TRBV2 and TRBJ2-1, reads EPEVTQTPSHQVTQMGQEVILRCVPISNHLYFYWYRQILGQKVEFLVSFYNNEISEKSEIFDDQFSVERPDGSNFTLKIRSTKLEDSAMYFCASRSGGPGFFGPGTRLTVL.

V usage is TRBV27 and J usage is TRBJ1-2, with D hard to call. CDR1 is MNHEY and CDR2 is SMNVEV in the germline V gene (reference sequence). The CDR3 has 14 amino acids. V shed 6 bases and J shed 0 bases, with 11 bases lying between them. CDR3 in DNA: TGTGCCAGCAGCTGGCGACGGACTAACTATGGCTACACCTTC. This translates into CASSWRRTNYGYTF.

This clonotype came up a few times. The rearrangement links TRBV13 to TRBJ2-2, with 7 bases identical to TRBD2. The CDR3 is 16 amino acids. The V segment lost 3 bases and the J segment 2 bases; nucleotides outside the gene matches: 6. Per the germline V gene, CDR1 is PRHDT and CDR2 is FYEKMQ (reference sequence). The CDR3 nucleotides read TGTGCCAGCAGCTTTCGGGCTAGCGGAAACACCGGGGAGCTGTTTTTT. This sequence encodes CASSFRASGNTGELFF.

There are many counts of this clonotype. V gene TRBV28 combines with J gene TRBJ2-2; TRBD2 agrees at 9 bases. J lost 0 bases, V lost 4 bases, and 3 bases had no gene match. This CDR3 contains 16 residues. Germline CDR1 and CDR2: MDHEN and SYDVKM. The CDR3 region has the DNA TGTGCCAGCAGTTGGGGACTAGCTGCGAACACCGGGGAGCTGTTTTTT. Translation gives CASSWGLAANTGELFF.

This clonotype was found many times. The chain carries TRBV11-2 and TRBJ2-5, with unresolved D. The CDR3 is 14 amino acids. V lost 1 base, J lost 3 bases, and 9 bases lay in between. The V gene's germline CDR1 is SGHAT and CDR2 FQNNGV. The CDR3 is CASSLAGGKETQYF. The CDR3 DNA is TGTGCCAGCAGCTTAGCCGGTGGGAAAGAGACCCAGTACTTC.

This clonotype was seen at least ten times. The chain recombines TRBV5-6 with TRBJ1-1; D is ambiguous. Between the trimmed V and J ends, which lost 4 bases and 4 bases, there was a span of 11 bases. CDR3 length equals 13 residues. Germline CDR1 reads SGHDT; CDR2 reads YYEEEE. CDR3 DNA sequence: TGTGCCAGCAGCAGTTTGAGGGCCACTGAAGCTTTCTTT. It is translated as CASSSLRATEAFF. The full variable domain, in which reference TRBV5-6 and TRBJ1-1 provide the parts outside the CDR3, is DAGVTQSPTHLIKTRGQQVTLRCSPKSGHDTVSWYQQALGQGPQFIFQYYEEEERQRGNFPDRFSGHQFPNYSSELNVNALLLGDSALYLCASSSLRATEAFFGQGTRLTVV.

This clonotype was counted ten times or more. In nucleotides, the CDR3 is TGTGCCATGGGCCGGGACCCAGGCTCTGGGGCCAACGTCCTGACTTTC. Its protein is CAMGRDPGSGANVLTF. The chain links TRBV2 to TRBJ2-6; D may match TRBD1 or TRBD2 (5 bases each). The V and J ends lost 10 bases and 0 bases respectively, with 16 bases between them. Germline V gene sequence: CDR1 SNHLY, CDR2 FYNNEI. This CDR3 has 16 residues.

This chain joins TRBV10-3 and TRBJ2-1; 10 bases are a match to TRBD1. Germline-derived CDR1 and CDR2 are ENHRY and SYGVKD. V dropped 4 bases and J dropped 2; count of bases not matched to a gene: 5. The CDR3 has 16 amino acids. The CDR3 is CAISGVTGGAYNEQFF. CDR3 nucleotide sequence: TGTGCCATCAGTGGGGTGACAGGGGGCGCCTACAATGAGCAGTTCTTC.

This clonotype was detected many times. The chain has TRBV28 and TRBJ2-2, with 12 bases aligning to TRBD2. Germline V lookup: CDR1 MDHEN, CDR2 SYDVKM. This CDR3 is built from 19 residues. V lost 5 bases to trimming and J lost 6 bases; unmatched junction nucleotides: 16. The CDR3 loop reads CASSPPRLLAGGGPGELFF. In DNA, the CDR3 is TGTGCCAGCAGTCCCCCTAGGCTCCTAGCGGGAGGGGGCCCCGGGGAGCTGTTTTTT.

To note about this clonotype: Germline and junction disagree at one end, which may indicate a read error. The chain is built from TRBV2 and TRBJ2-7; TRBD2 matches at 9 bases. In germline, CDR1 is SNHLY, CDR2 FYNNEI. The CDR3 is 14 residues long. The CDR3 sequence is CASSQAGGSYEQYF. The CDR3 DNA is TGTGCCAGCAGTCAAGCGGGAGGATCCTACGAGCAGTACTTC.

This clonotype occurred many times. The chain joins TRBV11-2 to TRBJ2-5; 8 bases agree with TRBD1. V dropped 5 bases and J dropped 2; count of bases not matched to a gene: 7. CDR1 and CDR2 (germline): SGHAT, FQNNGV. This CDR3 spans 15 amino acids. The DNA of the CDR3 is TGTGCCAGCAGCCTCAGAGGACAGGGACAAGAGACCCAGTACTTC. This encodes CASSLRGQGQETQYF.

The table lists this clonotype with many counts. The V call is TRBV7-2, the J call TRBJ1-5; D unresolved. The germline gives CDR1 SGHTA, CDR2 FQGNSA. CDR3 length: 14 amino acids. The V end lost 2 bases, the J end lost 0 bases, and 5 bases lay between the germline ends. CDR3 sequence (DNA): TGTGCCAGCAGCTTAACCCATAGCAATCAGCCCCAGCATTTT. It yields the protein CASSLTHSNQPQHF.

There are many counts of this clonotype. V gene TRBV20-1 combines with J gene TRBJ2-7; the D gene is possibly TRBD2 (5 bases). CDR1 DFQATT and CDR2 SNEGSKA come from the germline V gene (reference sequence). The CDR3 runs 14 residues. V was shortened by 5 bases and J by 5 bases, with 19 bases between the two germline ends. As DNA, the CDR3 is TGCAGTGCTCGACGGGATATCCCATTTGACGAGCAGTACTTC. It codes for CSARRDIPFDEQYF.

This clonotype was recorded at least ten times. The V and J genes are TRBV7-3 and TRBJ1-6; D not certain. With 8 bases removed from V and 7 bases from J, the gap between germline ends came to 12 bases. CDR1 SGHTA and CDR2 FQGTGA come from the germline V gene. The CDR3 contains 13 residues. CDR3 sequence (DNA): TGTGCCAGCGGCCCCCATTCGAATTCACCCCTCCACTTT. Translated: CASGPHSNSPLHF.

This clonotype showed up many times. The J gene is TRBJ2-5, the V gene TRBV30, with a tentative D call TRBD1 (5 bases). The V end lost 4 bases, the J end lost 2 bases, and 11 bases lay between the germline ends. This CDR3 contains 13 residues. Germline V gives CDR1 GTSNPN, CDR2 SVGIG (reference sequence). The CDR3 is CAWNKQEQETQYF. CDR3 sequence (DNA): TGTGCCTGGAACAAACAGGAACAAGAGACCCAGTACTTC.

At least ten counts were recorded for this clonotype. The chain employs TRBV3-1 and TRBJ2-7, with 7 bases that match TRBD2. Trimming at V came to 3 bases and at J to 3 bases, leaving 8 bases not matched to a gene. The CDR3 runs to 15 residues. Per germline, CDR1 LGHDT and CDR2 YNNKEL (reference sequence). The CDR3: CASSQASLAVYEQYF. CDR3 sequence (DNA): TGTGCCAGCAGCCAGGCTTCTCTAGCGGTCTACGAGCAGTACTTC.

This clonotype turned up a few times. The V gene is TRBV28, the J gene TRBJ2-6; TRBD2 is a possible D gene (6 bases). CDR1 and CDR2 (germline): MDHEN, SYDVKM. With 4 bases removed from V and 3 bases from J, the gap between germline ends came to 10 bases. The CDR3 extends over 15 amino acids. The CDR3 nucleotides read TGTGCCAGCAGTTGGAGGGTCCGTGGGGCCAACGTCCTGACTTTC. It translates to CASSWRVRGANVLTF.

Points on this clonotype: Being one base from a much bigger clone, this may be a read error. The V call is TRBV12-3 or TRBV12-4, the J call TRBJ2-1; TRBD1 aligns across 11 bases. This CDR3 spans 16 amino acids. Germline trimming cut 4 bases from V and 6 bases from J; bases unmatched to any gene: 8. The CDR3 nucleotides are TGTGCCAGCAGTTCGGCGGACAGGGGGCGGGGCAATGAGCAGTTCTTC. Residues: CASSSADRGRGNEQFF.

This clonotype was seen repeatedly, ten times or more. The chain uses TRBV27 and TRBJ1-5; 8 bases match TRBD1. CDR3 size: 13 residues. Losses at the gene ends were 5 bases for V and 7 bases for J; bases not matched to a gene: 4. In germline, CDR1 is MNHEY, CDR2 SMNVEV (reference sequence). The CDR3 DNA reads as TGTGCCAGCAGTCCAGGGGGCAGGCAGCCCCAGCATTTT. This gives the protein CASSPGGRQPQHF.